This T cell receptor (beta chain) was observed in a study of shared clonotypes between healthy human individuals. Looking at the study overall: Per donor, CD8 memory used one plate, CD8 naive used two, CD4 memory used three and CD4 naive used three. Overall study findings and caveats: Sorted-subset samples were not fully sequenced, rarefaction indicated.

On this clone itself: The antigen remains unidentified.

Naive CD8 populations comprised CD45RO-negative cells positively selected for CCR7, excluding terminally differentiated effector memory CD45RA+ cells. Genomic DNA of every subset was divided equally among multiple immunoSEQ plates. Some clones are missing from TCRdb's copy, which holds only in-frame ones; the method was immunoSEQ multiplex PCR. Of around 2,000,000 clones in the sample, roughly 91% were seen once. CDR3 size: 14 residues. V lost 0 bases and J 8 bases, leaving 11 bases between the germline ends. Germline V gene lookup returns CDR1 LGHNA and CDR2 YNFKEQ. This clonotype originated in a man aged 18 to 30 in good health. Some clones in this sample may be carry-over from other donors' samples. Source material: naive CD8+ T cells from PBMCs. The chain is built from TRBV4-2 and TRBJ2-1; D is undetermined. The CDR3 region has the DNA TGTGCCAGCAGCCAAGATCTGCCCACCGATGAGCAGTTCTTC. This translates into CASSQDLPTDEQFF.